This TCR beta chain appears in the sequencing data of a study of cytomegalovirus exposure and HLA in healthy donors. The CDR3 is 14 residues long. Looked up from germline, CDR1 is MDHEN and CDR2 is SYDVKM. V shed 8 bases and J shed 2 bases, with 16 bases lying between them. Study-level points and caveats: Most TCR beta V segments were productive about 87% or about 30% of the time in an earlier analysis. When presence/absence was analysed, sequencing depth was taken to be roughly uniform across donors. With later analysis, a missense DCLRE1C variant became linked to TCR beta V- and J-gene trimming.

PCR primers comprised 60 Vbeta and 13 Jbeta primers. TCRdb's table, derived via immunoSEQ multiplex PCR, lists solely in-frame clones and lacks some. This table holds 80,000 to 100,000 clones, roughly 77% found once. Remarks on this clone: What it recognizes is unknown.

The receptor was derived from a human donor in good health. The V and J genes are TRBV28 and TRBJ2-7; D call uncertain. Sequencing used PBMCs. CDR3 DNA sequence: TGTGCCAGCTGCCGACCAGCGATTCCCTACGAGCAGTACTTC. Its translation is CASCRPAIPYEQYF.